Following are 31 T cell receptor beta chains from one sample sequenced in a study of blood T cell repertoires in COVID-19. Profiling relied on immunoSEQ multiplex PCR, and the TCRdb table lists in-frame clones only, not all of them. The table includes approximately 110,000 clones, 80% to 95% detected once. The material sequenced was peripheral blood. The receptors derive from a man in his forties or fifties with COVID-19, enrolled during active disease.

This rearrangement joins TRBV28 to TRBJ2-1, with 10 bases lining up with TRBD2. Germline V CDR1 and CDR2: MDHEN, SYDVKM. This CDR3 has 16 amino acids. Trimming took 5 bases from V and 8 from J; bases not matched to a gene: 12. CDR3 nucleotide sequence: TGTGCCAGCAGTACCTACAGCGGGAGGGCCAGGTATGAGCAGTTCTTC. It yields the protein CASSTYSGRARYEQFF.

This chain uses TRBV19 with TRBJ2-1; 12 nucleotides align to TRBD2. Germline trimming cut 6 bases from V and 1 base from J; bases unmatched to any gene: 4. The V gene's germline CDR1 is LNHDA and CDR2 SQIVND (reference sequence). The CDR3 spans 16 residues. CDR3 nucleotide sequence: TGTGCCAGTAGGTCAACTAGCGGGAGGTCCTACAATGAGCAGTTCTTC. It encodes CASRSTSGRSYNEQFF.

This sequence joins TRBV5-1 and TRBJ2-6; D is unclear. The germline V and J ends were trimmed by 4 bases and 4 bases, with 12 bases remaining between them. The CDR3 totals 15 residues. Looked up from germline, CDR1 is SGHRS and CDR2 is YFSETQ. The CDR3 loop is CASSQSSPGANVLTF. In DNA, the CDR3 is TGCGCCAGCAGCCAGTCTTCGCCGGGGGCCAACGTCCTGACTTTC.

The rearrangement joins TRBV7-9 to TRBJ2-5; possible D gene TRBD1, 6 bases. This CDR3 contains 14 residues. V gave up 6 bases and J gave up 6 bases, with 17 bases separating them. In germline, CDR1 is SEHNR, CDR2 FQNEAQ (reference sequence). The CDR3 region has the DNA TGTGCCAGCAGTTCACAGGGACCTCTGAAGACCCAGTACTTC. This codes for CASSSQGPLKTQYF.

CDR3 coding DNA: TGTGCCAGCAGCCTCTGGGCAGGGGGCACTGAAGCTTTCTTT. This translates into CASSLWAGGTEAFF. The chain uses TRBV14 and TRBJ1-1, with 7 nucleotides matching TRBD1. The CDR3 consists of 14 residues. The germline V gene encodes CDR1 SGHDN and CDR2 FVKESK. Unmatched junction bases numbered 6, after V lost 4 bases and J lost 4 bases.

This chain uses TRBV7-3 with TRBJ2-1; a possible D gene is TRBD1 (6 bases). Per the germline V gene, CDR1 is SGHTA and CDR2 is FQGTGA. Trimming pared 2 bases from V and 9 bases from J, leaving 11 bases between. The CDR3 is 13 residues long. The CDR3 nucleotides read TGTGCCAGCAGCTTATACAGGGTCAGTGAGCAGTTCTTC. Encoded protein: CASSLYRVSEQFF.

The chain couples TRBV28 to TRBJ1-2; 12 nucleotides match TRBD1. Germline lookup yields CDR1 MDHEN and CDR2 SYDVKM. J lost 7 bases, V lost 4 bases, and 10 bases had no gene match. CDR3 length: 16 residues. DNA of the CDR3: TGTGCCAGCAGTTATTATCCGGGACAGGGGGCGGCTGGCTACACCTTC. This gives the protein CASSYYPGQGAAGYTF.

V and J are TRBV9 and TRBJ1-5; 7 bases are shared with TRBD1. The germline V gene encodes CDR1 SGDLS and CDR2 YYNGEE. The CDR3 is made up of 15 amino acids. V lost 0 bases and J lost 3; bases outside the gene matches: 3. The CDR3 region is CASSVGDSLNQPQHF. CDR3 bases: TGTGCCAGCAGCGTAGGGGACAGCCTCAATCAGCCCCAGCATTTT. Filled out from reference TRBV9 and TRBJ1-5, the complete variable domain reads DSGVTQTPKHLITATGQRVTLRCSPRSGDLSVYWYQQSLDQGLQFLIQYYNGEERAKGNILERFSAQQFPDLHSELNLSSLELGDSALYFCASSVGDSLNQPQHFGDGTRLSIL.

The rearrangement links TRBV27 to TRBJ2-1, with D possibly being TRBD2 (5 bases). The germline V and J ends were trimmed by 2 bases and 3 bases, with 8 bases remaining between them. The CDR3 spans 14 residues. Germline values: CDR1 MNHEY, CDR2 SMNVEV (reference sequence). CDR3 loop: CASSLERIYNEQFF. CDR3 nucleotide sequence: TGTGCCAGCAGTTTAGAGCGGATCTACAATGAGCAGTTCTTC.

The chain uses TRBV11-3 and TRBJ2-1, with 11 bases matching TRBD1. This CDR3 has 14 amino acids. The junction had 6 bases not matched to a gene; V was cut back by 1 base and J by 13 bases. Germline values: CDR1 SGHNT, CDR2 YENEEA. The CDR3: CASSLAYGQGAQFF. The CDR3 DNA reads TGTGCCAGCAGCTTAGCGTATGGACAGGGGGCACAGTTCTTC.

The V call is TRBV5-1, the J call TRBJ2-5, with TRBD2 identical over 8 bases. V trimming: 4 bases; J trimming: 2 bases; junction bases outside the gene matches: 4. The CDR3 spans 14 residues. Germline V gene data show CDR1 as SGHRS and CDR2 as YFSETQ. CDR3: CASSAAGAQETQYF. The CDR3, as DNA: TGCGCCAGCAGCGCAGCGGGAGCTCAAGAGACCCAGTACTTC.

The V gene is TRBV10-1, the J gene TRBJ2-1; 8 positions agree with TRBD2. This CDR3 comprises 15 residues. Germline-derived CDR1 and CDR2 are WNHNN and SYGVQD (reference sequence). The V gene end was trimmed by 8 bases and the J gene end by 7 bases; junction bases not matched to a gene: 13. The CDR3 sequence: CASSNGGSGKNEQFF. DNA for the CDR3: TGCGCCAGCTCTAACGGGGGTAGCGGGAAGAATGAGCAGTTCTTC.

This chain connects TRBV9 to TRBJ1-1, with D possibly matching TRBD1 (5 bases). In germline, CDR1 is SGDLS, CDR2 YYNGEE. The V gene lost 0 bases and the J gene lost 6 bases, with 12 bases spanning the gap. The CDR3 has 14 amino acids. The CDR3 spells CASSVGQGTAEAFF. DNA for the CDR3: TGTGCCAGCAGCGTAGGGCAGGGAACCGCTGAAGCTTTCTTT.

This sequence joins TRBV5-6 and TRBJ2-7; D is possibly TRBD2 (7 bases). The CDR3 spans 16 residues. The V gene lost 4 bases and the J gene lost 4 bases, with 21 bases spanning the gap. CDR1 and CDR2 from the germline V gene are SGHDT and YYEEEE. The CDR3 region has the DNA TGTGCCAGCAGCCAACGGACAGCAGGGAGGGCTTACGAGCAGTACTTC. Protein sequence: CASSQRTAGRAYEQYF.

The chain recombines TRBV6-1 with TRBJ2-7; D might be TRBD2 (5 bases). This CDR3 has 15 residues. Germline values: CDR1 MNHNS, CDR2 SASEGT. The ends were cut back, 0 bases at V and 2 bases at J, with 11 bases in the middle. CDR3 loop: CASSEAASRAYEQYV. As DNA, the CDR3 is TGTGCCAGCAGTGAAGCGGCTAGCAGAGCCTACGAGCAGTACGTC.

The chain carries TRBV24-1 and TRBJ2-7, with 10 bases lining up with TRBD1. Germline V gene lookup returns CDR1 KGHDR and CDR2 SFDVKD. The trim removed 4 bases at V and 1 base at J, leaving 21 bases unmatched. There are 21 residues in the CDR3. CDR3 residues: CATSELPGQGSAEVLSYEQYV. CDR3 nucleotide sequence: TGTGCCACCAGTGAGCTCCCGGGACAGGGGTCCGCCGAGGTCCTTTCCTACGAGCAGTACGTC.

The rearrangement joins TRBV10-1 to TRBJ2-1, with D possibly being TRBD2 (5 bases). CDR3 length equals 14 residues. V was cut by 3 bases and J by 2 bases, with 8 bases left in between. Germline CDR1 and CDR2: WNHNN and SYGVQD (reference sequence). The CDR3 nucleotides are TGCGCCAGCAGTGAACTAGGTACCTACAATGAGCAGTTCTTC. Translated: CASSELGTYNEQFF.

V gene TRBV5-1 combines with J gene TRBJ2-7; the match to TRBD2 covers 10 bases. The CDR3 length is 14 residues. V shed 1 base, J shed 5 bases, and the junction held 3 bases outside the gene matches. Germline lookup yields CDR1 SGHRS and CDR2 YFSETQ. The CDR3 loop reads CASSLLAGVNEQYF. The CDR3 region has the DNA TGCGCCAGCAGCTTGCTAGCGGGAGTCAACGAGCAGTACTTC.

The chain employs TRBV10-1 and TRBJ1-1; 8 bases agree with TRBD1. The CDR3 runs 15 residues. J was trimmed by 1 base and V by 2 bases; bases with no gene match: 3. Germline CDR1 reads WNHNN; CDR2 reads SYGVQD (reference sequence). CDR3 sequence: CASSEKTGENTEAFF. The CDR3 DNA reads TGCGCCAGCAGTGAGAAGACAGGGGAGAACACTGAAGCTTTCTTT.

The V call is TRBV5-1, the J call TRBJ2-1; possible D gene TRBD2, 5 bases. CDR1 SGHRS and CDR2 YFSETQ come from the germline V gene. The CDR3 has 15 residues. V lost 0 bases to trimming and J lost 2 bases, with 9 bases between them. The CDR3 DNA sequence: TGCGCCAGCAGCTTGGGAGCGGACCCCTACAATGAGCAGTTCTTC. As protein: CASSLGADPYNEQFF.

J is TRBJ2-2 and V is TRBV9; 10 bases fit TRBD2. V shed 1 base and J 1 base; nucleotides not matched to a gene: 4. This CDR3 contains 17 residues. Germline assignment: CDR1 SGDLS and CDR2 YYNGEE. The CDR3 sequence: CASSVSSSGRNTGELFF. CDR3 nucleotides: TGTGCCAGCAGCGTATCGTCTAGCGGGAGGAACACCGGGGAGCTGTTTTTT. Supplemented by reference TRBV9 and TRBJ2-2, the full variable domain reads DSGVTQTPKHLITATGQRVTLRCSPRSGDLSVYWYQQSLDQGLQFLIQYYNGEERAKGNILERFSAQQFPDLHSELNLSSLELGDSALYFCASSVSSSGRNTGELFFGEGSRLTVL.

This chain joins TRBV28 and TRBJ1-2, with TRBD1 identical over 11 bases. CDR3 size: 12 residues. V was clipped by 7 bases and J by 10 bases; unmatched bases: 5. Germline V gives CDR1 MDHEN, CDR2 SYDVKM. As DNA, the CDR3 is TGTGCCAGCATAGGGACAGGGGGAATCTACACCTTC. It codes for CASIGTGGIYTF.

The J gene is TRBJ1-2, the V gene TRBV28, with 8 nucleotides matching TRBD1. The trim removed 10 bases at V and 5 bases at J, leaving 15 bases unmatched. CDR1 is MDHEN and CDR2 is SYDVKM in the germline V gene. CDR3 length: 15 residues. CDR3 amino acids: CAINSQGAVAYGYTF. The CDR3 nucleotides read TGTGCCATCAACTCCCAGGGGGCTGTTGCGTATGGCTACACCTTC.

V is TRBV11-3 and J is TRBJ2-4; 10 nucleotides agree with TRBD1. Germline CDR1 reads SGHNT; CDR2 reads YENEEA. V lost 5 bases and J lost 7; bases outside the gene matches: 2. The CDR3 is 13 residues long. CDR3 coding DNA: TGTGCCAGCAGCGACAGGGGGCGGAACATTCAGTACTTC. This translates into CASSDRGRNIQYF.

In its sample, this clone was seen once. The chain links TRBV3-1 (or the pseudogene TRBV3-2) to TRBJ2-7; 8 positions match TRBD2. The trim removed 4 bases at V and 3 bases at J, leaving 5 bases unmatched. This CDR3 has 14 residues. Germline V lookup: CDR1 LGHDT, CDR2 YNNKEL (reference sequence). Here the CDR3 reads CASSLAGKGYEQYF. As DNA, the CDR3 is TGTGCCAGCAGCCTAGCGGGAAAAGGCTACGAGCAGTACTTC.

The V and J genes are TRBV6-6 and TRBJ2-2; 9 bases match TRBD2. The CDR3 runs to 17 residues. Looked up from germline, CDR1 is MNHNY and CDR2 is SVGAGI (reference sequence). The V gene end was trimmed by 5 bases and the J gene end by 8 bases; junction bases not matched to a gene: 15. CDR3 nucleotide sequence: TGTGCCAGCAGTCGAAGCATGGGACTAGCATTGGGGGGGGAGCTGTTTTTT. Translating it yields CASSRSMGLALGGELFF.

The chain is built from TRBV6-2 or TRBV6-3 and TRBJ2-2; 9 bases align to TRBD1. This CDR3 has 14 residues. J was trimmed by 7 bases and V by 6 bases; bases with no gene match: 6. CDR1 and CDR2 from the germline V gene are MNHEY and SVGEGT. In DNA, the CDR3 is TGTGCCAGCAGCCGAGGACAGGGGCACGGGGAGCTGTTTTTT. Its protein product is CASSRGQGHGELFF.

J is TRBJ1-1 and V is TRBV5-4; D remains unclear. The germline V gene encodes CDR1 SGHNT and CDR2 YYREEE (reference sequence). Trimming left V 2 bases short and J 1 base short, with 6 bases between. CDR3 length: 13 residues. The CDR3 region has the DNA TGTGCCAGCAGCTTTGGGCAGAACACTGAAGCTTTCTTT. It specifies CASSFGQNTEAFF.

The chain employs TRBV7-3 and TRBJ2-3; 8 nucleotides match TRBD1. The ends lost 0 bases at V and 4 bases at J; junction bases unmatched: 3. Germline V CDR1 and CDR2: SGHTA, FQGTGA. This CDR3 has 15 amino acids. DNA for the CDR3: TGTGCCAGCAGCTTAACGCTACAGGGGGCAGATACGCAGTATTTT. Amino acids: CASSLTLQGADTQYF.

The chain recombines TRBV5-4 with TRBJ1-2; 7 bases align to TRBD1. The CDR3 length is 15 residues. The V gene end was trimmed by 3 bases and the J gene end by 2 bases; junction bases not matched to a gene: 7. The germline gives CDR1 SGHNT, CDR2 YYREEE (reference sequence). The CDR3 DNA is TGTGCCAGCAGCTGGCCGGGACAGACCAACTATGGCTACACCTTC. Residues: CASSWPGQTNYGYTF.

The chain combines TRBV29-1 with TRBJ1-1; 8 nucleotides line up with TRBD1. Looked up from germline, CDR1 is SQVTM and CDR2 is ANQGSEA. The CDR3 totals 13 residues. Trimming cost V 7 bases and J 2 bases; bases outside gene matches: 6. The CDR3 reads CSAEGQGNTEAFF. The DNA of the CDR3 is TGCAGCGCCGAAGGACAGGGTAACACTGAAGCTTTCTTT.